This is a list of T cell receptor beta chains from one sample in a study of memory CD4+ T cells and cytomegalovirus serostatus. The repertoire was sequenced with immunoSEQ multiplex PCR; TCRdb's copy has only in-frame clones and lacks some. Of about 82,000 clones in the sample, about 85% were seen once. Sequenced material: memory CD4+ T cells from blood. These receptors were taken from an adult in good health and CMV-seronegative. CDR3s include the opening cysteine and the closing phenylalanine or tryptophan. The D gene is left open where the match is weak. Clone sizes are given selectively: once, few, many, or a class where the clone is expanded.

J gene,V gene,clone size,D gene,CDR3 protein,CDR3 DNA
TRBJ2-7,TRBV15,few,TRBD2,CATSRIGASGLYEQYF,TGTGCCACCAGCAGAATCGGGGCTAGCGGGCTCTACGAGCAGTACTTC
TRBJ1-3,TRBV5-1,-,-,CASSLGQEGNTIYF,TGCGCCAGCAGCTTGGGGCAGGAGGGAAACACCATATATTTT
TRBJ1-6,TRBV7-8,many,TRBD1,CASSPWTGENFSPLHF,TGTGCCAGCAGCCCCTGGACAGGGGAGAATTTTTCACCCCTCCACTTT
TRBJ1-6,TRBV7-6,-,-,CASSLGDPRNSPLHF,TGTGCCAGCAGCTTAGGGGACCCCCGCAATTCACCCCTCCACTTT
TRBJ1-2,TRBV29-1,-,TRBD1,CSVRQGGYGYTF,TGCAGCGTTAGACAGGGGGGCTATGGCTACACCTTC
TRBJ1-3,TRBV1,once,-,CTSSHPEGLDSGNTIYF,TGCACCAGCAGCCACCCCGAGGGGCTAGACTCTGGAAACACCATATATTTT
TRBJ2-2,TRBV7-7,-,-,CASSLGTGELFF,TGTGCTAGCAGCCTGGGCACCGGGGAGCTGTTTTTT
TRBJ2-1,TRBV6-5,-,-,CASGSGSYNEQFF,TGTGCCAGCGGATCGGGTTCCTACAATGAGCAGTTCTTC
TRBJ1-6,TRBV5-1,-,-,CASSLGPGVSPLHF,TGCGCCAGCAGCTTGGGCCCAGGGGTTTCACCCCTCCACTTT
TRBJ2-3,TRBV7-9,-,-,CASSLEGLADTQYF,TGTGCCAGCAGCCTAGAGGGGTTAGCAGATACGCAGTATTTT
TRBJ1-4,TRBV30,-,-,CAWNNGQANEKLFF,TGTGCCTGGAACAACGGCCAAGCTAATGAAAAACTGTTTTTT
TRBJ1-6,TRBV4-2,-,-,CASSQGGQGFGPLHF,TGTGCCAGCAGCCAAGGGGGGCAGGGGTTTGGTCCCCTCCACTTT
TRBJ1-6,TRBV5-1,-,TRBD1,CASSLDGRGDSPLHF,TGCGCCAGCAGCTTGGATGGCAGGGGGGACTCACCCCTCCACTTT
TRBJ2-2,TRBV4-2,-,TRBD2,CASSQVGTSGGAISTGELFF,TGTGCCAGCAGCCAAGTAGGGACTAGCGGGGGGGCTATTAGCACCGGGGAGCTGTTTTTT
TRBJ1-1,TRBV7-8,-,-,CASSLVTGQGFMNTEAFF,TGTGCCAGCAGCTTAGTGACGGGACAAGGGTTTATGAACACTGAAGCTTTCTTT
TRBJ2-4,TRBV5-4,-,TRBD1,CASSSGQGNIQYF,TGTGCCAGCAGCTCCGGACAGGGAAACATTCAGTACTTC
TRBJ1-4,TRBV5-6,few,TRBD1,CASSWGQGPEKLFF,TGTGCCAGCAGTTGGGGACAGGGCCCTGAAAAACTGTTTTTT
TRBJ2-3,TRBV5-4,few,TRBD2,CASSSFRGVSTDTQYF,TGTGCCAGCAGCTCCTTTCGGGGGGTTAGCACAGATACGCAGTATTTT
TRBJ1-5,TRBV19,-,TRBD1,CASSGGTGDYSNQPQHF,TGTGCCAGTAGTGGGGGGACAGGGGATTATAGCAATCAGCCCCAGCATTTT
TRBJ1-5,TRBV19,-,-,CASSIHPLTVSNQPQHF,TGTGCCAGTAGTATCCACCCTCTCACAGTGAGCAATCAGCCCCAGCATTTT
TRBJ1-1,TRBV9,medium-sized,-,CASSVASAGPNTEAFF,TGTGCCAGCAGCGTAGCCTCGGCAGGGCCGAACACTGAAGCTTTCTTT
TRBJ2-7,TRBV6-5,-,-,CASRTSNEQYF,TGTGCCAGCAGGACAAGCAACGAGCAGTACTTC
TRBJ2-7,TRBV2,-,TRBD2,CASRASDGGGIYEQYF,TGTGCCAGCAGGGCCTCCGATGGCGGGGGGATCTACGAGCAGTACTTC
TRBJ1-5,TRBV27,-,-,CASSSQGRGNQPQHF,TGTGCCAGCAGTTCCCAGGGGAGGGGGAATCAGCCCCAGCATTTT
TRBJ1-3,TRBV7-9,few,-,CASSRDDPRRNTIYF,TGTGCCAGCAGCCGGGACGACCCGAGGCGAAACACCATATATTTT
TRBJ1-2,TRBV10-3,-,TRBD1,CAISALITGGGGYTF,TGTGCCATCAGTGCCTTAATAACAGGGGGAGGAGGCTACACCTTC
TRBJ2-2,TRBV19,-,TRBD1,CASSSGQGYTGELFF,TGTGCCAGTAGTTCGGGACAGGGTTACACCGGGGAGCTGTTTTTT
TRBJ2-6,TRBV7-6,once,-,CASSPAGANVLTF,TGTGCCAGCAGCCCCGCTGGGGCCAACGTCCTGACTTTC
TRBJ2-7,TRBV7-2,-,TRBD2,CASSRSGGTYEQYF,TGTGCCAGCAGCCGTAGCGGGGGGACCTACGAGCAGTACTTC
TRBJ1-1,TRBV7-2,few,-,CASSRLSWTEMTFF,TGTGCCAGCAGCCGCCTGTCTTGGACAGAGATGACTTTCTTT
TRBJ1-4,TRBV7-4,-,-,CASSLRGTNEKLFF,TGTGCCAGCAGCTTAAGGGGGACTAATGAAAAACTGTTTTTT
TRBJ2-2,TRBV10-3,-,-,CAIGGTADTGELFF,TGTGCCATTGGAGGGACAGCGGACACCGGGGAGCTGTTTTTT
TRBJ1-1,TRBV6-1,many,-,CASSGRSMTGPIAEAFF,TGTGCCAGCAGTGGACGATCCATGACAGGCCCGATAGCTGAAGCTTTCTTT
TRBJ2-2,TRBV13,once,-,CASSMRGSNTGELFF,TGTGCCAGCAGCATGAGGGGATCGAACACCGGGGAGCTGTTTTTT
TRBJ2-1,TRBV11-1,-,-,CASSSTGKGGPSYNEQFF,TGTGCCAGCAGCTCAACAGGGAAGGGGGGACCCTCCTACAATGAGCAGTTCTTC
TRBJ1-5,TRBV19,-,-,CASSISVDQPQHF,TGTGCCAGTAGTATATCCGTCGATCAGCCCCAGCATTTT
TRBJ2-3,TRBV6-1,-,TRBD1,CASSELGTGSQYF,TGTGCCAGCAGTGAACTTGGGACAGGGTCGCAGTATTTT
TRBJ1-4,TRBV5-1,-,-,CASSLRGDTGEKLFF,TGCGCCAGCAGCTTGAGGGGGGATACAGGAGAAAAACTGTTTTTT